This TCR beta chain was retrieved from a study of human T cells and chemical hapten exposure. Study conclusions and caveats: No alteration of TCRs above 1 in 1000 frequency was seen with DPC sensitization.

In the library, unique molecular identifiers were attached to individual cDNA molecules. TCRdb re-analysed the RACE reads in MiXCR, keeping a single row per CDR3 protein. The data show about 31,000 distinct CDR3 sequences, with around 7.4% seen just once and roughly 9.2% held by the top ten. The time point is: healthy volunteer bleed at 2 weeks. Whole blood, unfractionated, served as the material for total RNA extraction. V lost 10 bases to trimming and J lost 1 base; unmatched junction nucleotides: 9. The CDR3 is 14 residues long. Germline CDR1 KGHSH, CDR2 LQKENI. This clonotype showed up many times. Its antigen is not identified.

The TCR originated in a human donor in good health. Some clones in this sample may be carry-over from other donors' samples. Sequenced sample: whole blood. This chain joins TRBV18 and TRBJ1-1; 7 nucleotides match TRBD1. The CDR3 reads CATLQGSGNTEAFF. In DNA, the CDR3 is TGTGCCACTTTACAGGGGAGCGGGAACACTGAAGCTTTCTTT.